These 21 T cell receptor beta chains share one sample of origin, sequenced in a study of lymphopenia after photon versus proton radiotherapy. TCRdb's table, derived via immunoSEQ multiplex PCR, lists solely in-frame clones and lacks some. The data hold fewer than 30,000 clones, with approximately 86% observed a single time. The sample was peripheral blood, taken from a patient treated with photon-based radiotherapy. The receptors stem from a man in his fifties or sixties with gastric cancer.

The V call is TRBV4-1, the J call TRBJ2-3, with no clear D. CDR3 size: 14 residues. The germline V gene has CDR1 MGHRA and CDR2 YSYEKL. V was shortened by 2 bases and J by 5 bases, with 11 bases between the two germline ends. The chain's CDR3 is CASSQPWEVDTQYF. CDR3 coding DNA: TGCGCCAGCAGCCAACCTTGGGAAGTAGATACGCAGTATTTT.

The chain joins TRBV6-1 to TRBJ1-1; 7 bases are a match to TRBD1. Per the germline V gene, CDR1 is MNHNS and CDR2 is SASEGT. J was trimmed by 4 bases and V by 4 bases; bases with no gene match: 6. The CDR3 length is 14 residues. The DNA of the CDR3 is TGTGCCAGCAGTGGGGGCAGGGGGGTCACTGAAGCTTTCTTT. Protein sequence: CASSGGRGVTEAFF.

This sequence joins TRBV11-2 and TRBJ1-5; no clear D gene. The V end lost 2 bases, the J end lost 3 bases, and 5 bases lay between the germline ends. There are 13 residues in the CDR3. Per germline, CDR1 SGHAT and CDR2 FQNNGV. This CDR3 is CASSLNHNQPQHF. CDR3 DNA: TGTGCCAGCAGCTTAAACCACAATCAGCCCCAGCATTTT.

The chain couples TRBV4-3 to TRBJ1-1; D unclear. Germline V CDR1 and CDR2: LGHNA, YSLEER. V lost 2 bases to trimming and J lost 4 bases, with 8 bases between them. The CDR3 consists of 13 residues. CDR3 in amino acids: CASSQRVSTEAFF. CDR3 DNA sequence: TGCGCCAGCAGCCAAAGAGTTTCCACTGAAGCTTTCTTT.

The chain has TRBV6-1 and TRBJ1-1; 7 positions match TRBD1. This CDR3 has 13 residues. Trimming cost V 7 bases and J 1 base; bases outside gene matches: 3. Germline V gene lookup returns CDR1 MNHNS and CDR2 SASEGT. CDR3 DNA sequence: TGTGCCAGCATGAGGACAGGGAACACTGAAGCTTTCTTT. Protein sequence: CASMRTGNTEAFF.

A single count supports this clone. CDR3 nucleotides: TGCGCCAGCAGCTCAATAGCGGGGGCCAGGTACAATGAGCAGTTCTTC. Translation: CASSSIAGARYNEQFF. V and J are TRBV5-1 and TRBJ2-1; 9 bases are a match to TRBD2. CDR1 SGHRS and CDR2 YFSETQ come from the germline V gene. The CDR3 length is 16 residues. Trimming removed 3 bases from V and 4 bases from J; junction bases left unmatched: 8.

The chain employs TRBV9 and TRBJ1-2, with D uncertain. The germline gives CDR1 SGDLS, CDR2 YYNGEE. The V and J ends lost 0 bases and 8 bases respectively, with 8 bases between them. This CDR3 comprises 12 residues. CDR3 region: CASSVEKGGYTF. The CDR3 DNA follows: TGTGCCAGCAGCGTAGAGAAGGGAGGCTACACCTTC. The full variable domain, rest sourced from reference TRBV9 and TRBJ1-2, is DSGVTQTPKHLITATGQRVTLRCSPRSGDLSVYWYQQSLDQGLQFLIQYYNGEERAKGNILERFSAQQFPDLHSELNLSSLELGDSALYFCASSVEKGGYTFGSGTRLTVV.

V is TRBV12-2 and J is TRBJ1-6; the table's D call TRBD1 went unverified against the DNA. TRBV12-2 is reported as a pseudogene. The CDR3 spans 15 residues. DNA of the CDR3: TGTGCAAGTCGCCCTGGACAGATTGGTGATTCACCCCTCCACTTT. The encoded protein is CASRPGQIGDSPLHF.

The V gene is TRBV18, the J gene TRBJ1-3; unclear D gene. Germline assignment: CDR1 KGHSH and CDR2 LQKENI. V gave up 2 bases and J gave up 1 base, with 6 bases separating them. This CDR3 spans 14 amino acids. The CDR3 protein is CASSPKVSGNTIYF. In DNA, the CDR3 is TGTGCCAGCTCACCAAAGGTTTCTGGAAACACCATATATTTT.

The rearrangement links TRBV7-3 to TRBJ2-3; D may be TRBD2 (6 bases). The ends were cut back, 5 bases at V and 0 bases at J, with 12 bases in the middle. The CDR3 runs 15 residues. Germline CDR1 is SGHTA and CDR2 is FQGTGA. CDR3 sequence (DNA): TGTGCCAGCAGCCCCCGACTAGAAAGCACAGATACGCAGTATTTT. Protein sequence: CASSPRLESTDTQYF.

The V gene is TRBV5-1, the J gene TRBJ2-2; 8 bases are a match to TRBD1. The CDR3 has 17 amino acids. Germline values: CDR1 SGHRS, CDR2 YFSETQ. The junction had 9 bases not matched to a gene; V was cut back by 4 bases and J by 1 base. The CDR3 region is CASSRQGSGLNTGELFF. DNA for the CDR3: TGCGCCAGCAGCCGACAGGGGTCTGGCCTGAACACCGGGGAGCTGTTTTTT.

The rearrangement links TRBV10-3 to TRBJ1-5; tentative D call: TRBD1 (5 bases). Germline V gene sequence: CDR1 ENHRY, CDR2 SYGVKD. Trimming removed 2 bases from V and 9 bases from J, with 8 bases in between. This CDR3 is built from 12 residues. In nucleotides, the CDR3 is TGTGCCATCAGTGAGGGCGGGGGGCCCCAGCATTTT. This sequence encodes CAISEGGGPQHF.

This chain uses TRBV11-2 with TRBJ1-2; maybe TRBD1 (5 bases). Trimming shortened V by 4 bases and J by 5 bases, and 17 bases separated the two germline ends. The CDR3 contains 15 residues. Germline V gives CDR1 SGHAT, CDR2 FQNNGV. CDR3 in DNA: TGTGCCAGCAGCTACGACAGTGCGCGCCCTTATGGCTACACCTTC. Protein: CASSYDSARPYGYTF.

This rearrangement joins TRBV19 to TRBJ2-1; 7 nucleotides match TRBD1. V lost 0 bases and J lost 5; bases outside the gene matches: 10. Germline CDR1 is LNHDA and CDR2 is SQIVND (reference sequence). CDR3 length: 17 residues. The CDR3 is CASSIDRVRGLDNEQFF. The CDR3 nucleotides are TGTGCCAGTAGTATAGATCGTGTGAGGGGGCTCGACAATGAGCAGTTCTTC.

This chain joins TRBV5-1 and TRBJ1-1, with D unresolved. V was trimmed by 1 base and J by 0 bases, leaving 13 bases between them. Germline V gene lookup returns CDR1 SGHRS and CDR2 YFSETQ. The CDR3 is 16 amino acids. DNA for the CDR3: TGCGCCAGCAGCTTGATTACCCCGGGAATGAACACTGAAGCTTTCTTT. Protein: CASSLITPGMNTEAFF.

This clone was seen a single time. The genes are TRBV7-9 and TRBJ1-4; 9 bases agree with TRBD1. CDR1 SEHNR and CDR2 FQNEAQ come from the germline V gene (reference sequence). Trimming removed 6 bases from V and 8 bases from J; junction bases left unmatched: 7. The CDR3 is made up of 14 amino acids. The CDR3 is CASSLGQGEEKLFF. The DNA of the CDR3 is TGTGCCAGCAGTTTGGGACAGGGCGAGGAAAAACTGTTTTTT.

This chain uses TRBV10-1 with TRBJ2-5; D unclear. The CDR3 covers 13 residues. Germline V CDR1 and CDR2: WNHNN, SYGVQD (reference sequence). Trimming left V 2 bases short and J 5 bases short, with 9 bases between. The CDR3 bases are TGCGCCAGCAGTGAGGGCAGTATGGAGACCCAGTACTTC. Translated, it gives CASSEGSMETQYF.

The CDR3 protein is CASSRNLQSSYNEQFF. CDR3 sequence (DNA): TGTGCCAGCAGCCGTAACTTACAGAGCTCCTACAATGAGCAGTTCTTC. This chain joins TRBV5-6 and TRBJ2-1, with D hard to call. CDR1 and CDR2 (germline): SGHDT, YYEEEE. V was shortened by 4 bases and J by 0 bases, with 14 bases between the two germline ends. This CDR3 has 16 residues.

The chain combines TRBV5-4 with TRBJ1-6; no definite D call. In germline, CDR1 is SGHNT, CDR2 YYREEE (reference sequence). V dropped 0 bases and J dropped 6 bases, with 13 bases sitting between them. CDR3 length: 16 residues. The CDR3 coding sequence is TGTGCCAGCAGCTTGGATGGTCGGGCCTTTAATTCACCCCTCCACTTT. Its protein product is CASSLDGRAFNSPLHF. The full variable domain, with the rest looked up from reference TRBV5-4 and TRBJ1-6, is ETGVTQSPTHLIKTRGQQVTLRCSSQSGHNTVSWYQQALGQGPQFIFQYYREEENGRGNFPPRFSGLQFPNYSSELNVNALELDDSALYLCASSLDGRAFNSPLHFGNGTRLTVT.

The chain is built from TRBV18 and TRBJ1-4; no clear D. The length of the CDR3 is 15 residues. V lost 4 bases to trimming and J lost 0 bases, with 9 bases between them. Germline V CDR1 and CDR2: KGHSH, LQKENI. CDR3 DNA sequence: TGTGCCAGCTCACGTACAGCCGCAACTAATGAAAAACTGTTTTTT. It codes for CASSRTAATNEKLFF.

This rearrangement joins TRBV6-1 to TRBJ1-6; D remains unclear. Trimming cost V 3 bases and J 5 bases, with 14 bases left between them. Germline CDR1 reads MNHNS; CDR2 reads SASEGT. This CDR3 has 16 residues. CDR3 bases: TGTGCCAGCAGTGACCGTCAGAACCTTCATAATTCACCCCTCCACTTT. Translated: CASSDRQNLHNSPLHF.